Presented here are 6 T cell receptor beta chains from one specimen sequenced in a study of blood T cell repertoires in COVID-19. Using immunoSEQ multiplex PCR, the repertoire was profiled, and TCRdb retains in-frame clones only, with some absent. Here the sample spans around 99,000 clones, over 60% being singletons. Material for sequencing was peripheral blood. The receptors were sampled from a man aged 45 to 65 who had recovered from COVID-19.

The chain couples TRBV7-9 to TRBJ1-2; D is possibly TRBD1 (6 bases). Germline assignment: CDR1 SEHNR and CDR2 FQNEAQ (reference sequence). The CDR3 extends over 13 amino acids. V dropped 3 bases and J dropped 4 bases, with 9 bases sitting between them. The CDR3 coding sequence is TGTGCCAGCAGCTTCCAGGGGCCCTATGGCTACACCTTC. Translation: CASSFQGPYGYTF.

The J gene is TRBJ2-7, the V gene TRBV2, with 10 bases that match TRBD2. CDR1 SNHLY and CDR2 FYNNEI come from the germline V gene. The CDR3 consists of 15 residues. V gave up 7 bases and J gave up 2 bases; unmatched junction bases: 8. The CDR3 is CASKGEAGGAYEQYF. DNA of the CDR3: TGTGCCAGCAAGGGTGAAGCGGGAGGGGCCTACGAGCAGTACTTC. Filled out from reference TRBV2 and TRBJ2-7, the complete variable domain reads EPEVTQTPSHQVTQMGQEVILRCVPISNHLYFYWYRQILGQKVEFLVSFYNNEISEKSEIFDDQFSVERPDGSNFTLKIRSTKLEDSAMYFCASKGEAGGAYEQYFGPGTRLTVT.

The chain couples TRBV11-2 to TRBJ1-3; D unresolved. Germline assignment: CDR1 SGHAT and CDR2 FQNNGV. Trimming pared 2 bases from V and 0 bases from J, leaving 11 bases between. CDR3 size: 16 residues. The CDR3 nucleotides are TGTGCCAGCAGCTTACTCCCAGGCCTCTCTGGAAACACCATATATTTT. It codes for CASSLLPGLSGNTIYF. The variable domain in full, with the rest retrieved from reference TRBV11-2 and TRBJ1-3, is EAGVAQSPRYKIIEKRQSVAFWCNPISGHATLYWYQQILGQGPKLLIQFQNNGVVDDSQLPKDRFSAERLKGVDSTLKIQPAKLEDSAVYLCASSLLPGLSGNTIYFGEGSWLTVV.

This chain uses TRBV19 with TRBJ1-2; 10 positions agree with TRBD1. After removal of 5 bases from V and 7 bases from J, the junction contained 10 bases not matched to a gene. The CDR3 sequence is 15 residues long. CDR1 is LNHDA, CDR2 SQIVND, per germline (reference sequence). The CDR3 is CASSSGTGEVSGYTF. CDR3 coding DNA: TGTGCCAGTAGTTCGGGGACAGGGGAGGTCTCTGGCTACACCTTC.

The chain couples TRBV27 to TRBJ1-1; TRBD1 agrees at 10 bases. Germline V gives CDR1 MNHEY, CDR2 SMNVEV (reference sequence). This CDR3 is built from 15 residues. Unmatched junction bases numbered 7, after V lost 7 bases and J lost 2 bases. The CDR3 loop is CASTRQGAGNTEAFF. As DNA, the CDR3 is TGTGCCAGCACCCGACAGGGGGCAGGAAACACTGAAGCTTTCTTT.

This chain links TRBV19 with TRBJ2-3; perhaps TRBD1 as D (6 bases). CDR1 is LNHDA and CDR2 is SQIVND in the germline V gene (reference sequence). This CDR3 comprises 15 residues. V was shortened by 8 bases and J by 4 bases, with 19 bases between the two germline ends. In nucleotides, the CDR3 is TGTGCCAGTCGAAACAGGGAAGTCCTCCCAGATACGCAGTATTTT. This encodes CASRNREVLPDTQYF.